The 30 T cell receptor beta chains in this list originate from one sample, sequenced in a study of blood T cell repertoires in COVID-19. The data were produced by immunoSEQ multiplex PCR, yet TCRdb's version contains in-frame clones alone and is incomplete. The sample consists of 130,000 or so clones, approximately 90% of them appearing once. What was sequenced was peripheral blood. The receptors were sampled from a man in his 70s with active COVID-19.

This CDR3 reads CSVENPDRRFQDGYTF. The CDR3 DNA is TGCAGCGTTGAAAACCCGGACAGGCGGTTTCAGGATGGCTACACCTTC. The J gene is TRBJ1-2, the V gene TRBV29-1, with TRBD1 identical over 7 bases. V shed 2 bases, J shed 6 bases, and the junction held 15 bases outside the gene matches. Germline CDR1 and CDR2: SQVTM and ANQGSEA. This CDR3 has 16 amino acids.

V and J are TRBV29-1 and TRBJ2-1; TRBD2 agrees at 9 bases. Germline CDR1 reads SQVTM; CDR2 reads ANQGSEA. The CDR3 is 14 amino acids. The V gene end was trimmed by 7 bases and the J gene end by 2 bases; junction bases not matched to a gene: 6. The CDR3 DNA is TGCAGCGCACCAGCGGGGGGAGCCTACAATGAGCAGTTCTTC. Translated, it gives CSAPAGGAYNEQFF.

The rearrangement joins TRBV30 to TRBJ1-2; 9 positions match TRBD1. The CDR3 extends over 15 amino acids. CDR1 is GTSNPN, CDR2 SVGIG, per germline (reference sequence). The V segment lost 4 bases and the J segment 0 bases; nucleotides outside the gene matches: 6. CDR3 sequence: CAWKGQGLANYGYTF. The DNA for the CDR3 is TGTGCCTGGAAAGGACAGGGGCTAGCTAACTATGGCTACACCTTC.

The CDR3 is CASSYSRGTGNTIYF. CDR3 bases: TGTGCCAGCAGTTACTCTAGGGGGACTGGAAACACCATATATTTT. This chain uses TRBV6-5 with TRBJ1-3; maybe TRBD1 (6 bases). This CDR3 spans 15 amino acids. The V and J ends lost 0 bases and 2 bases respectively, with 8 bases between them. Germline V gene lookup returns CDR1 MNHEY and CDR2 SVGAGI.

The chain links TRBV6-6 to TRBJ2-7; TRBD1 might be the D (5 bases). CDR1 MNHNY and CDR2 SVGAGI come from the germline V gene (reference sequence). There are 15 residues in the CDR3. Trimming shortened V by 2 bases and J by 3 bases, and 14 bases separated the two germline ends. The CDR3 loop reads CASSYLAGQGYEQYF. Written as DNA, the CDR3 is TGTGCCAGCAGTTACCTGGCAGGGCAAGGCTACGAGCAGTACTTC.

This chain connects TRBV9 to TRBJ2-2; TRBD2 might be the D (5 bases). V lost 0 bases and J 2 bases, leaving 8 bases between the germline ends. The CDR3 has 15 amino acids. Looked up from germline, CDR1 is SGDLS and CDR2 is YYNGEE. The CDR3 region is CASSVVAGNTGELFF. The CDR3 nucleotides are TGTGCCAGCAGCGTAGTGGCGGGTAACACCGGGGAGCTGTTTTTT.

The CDR3 nucleotides read TGTGCCATCAGTGAGTCGGCAGGGGGCAGGTATGGCTACACCTTC. This gives the protein CAISESAGGRYGYTF. The chain links TRBV10-3 to TRBJ1-2, with 8 bases lining up with TRBD1. V was pared by 0 bases and J by 5 bases, with 5 bases of the junction left unmatched. The germline V gene has CDR1 ENHRY and CDR2 SYGVKD. This CDR3 contains 15 residues.

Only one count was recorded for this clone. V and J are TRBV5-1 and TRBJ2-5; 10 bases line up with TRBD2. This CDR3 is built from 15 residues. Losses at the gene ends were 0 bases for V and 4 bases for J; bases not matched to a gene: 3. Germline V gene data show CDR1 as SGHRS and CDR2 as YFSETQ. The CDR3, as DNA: TGCGCCAGCAGCTTGGGGCTAGCGGGAGTAGAGACCCAGTACTTC. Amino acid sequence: CASSLGLAGVETQYF.

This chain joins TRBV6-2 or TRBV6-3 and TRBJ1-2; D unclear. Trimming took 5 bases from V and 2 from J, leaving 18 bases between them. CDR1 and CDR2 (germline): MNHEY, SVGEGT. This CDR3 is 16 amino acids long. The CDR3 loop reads CASSNGVLLRNYGYTF. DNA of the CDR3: TGTGCCAGCAGTAACGGGGTACTCCTTAGGAACTATGGCTACACCTTC.

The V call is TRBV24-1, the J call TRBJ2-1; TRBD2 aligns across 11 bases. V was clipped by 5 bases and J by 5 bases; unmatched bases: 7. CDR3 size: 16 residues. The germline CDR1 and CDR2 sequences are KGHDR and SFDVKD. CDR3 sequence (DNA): TGTGCCACCAGTGCCACTAGCGGGAGAAAGGACAATGAGCAGTTCTTC. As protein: CATSATSGRKDNEQFF.

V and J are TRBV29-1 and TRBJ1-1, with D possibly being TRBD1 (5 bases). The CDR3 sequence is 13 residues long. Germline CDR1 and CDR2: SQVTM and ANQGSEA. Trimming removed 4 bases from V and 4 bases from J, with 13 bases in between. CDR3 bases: TGCAGCGTTGGGGGGGTTCGCGGCACTGAAGCTTTCTTT. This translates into CSVGGVRGTEAFF. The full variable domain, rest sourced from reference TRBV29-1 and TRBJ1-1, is SAVISQKPSRDICQRGTSLTIQCQVDSQVTMMFWYRQQPGQSLTLIATANQGSEATYESGFVIDKFPISRPNLTFSTLTVSNMSPEDSSIYLCSVGGVRGTEAFFGQGTRLTVV.

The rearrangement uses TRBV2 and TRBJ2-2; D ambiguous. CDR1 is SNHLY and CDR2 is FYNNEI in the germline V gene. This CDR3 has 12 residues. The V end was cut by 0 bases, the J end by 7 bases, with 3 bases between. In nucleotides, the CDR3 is TGTGCCAGCAGTGAAGCGTACGGGGAGCTGTTTTTT. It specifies CASSEAYGELFF.

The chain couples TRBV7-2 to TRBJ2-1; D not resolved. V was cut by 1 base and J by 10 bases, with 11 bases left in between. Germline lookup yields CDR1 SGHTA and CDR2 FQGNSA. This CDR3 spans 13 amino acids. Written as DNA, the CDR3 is TGTGCCAGCAGCTTAGAAGTCTCCGGGGAGCAGTTCTTC. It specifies CASSLEVSGEQFF. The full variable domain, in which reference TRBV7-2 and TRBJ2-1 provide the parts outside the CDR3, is GAGVSQSPSNKVTEKGKDVELRCDPISGHTALYWYRQSLGQGLEFLIYFQGNSAPDKSGLPSDRFSAERTGGSVSTLTIQRTQQEDSAVYLCASSLEVSGEQFFGPGTRLTVL.

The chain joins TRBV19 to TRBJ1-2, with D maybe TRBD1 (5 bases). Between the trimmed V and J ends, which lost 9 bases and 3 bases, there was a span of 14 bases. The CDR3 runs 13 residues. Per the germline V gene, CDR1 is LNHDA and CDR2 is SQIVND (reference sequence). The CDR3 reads CASNVQGYYGYTF. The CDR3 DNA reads TGTGCCAGCAATGTGCAGGGATACTATGGCTACACCTTC. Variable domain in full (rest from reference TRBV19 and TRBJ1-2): DGGITQSPKYLFRKEGQNVTLSCEQNLNHDAMYWYRQDPGQGLRLIYYSQIVNDFQKGDIAEGYSVSREKKESFPLTVTSAQKNPTAFYLCASNVQGYYGYTFGSGTRLTVV.

In DNA, the CDR3 is TGCAGCGTCGCCGAGACAGGGGGCCGGGAGCAGTACTTC. This translates into CSVAETGGREQYF. The rearrangement links TRBV29-1 to TRBJ2-7, with 10 bases matching TRBD1. The CDR3 has 13 amino acids. Germline V gene lookup returns CDR1 SQVTM and CDR2 ANQGSEA. After removal of 6 bases from V and 7 bases from J, the junction contained 9 bases not matched to a gene.

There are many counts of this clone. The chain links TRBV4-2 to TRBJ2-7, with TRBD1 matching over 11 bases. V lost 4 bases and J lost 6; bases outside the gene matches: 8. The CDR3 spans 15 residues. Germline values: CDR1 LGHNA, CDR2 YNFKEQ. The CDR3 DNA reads TGTGCCAGCAGCCGTCGGACAGGGGGCCGATCCGAGCAGTACTTC. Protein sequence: CASSRRTGGRSEQYF.

DNA for the CDR3: TGTGCCAGCAGCCTCCAGACTAGCAACAATGAGCAGTTCTTC. Amino acids: CASSLQTSNNEQFF. The chain links TRBV7-9 to TRBJ2-1; 7 bases match TRBD2. The germline CDR1 and CDR2 sequences are SEHNR and FQNEAQ (reference sequence). The CDR3 length is 14 residues. Trimming took 5 bases from V and 5 from J; bases not matched to a gene: 6.

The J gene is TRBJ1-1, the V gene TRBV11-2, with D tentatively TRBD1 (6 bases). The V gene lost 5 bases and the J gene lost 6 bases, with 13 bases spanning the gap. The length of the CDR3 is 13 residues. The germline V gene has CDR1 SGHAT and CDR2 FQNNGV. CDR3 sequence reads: CASSEGVSPEAFF. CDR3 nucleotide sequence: TGTGCCAGCAGCGAGGGGGTGAGTCCTGAAGCTTTCTTT. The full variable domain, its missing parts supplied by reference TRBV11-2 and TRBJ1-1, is EAGVAQSPRYKIIEKRQSVAFWCNPISGHATLYWYQQILGQGPKLLIQFQNNGVVDDSQLPKDRFSAERLKGVDSTLKIQPAKLEDSAVYLCASSEGVSPEAFFGQGTRLTVV.

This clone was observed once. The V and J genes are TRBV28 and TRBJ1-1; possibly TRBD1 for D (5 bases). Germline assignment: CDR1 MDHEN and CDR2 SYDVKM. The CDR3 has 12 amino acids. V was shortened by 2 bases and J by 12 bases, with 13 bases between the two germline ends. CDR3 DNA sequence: TGTGCCAGCAGTTTACGGCCAGGGTGGTCTTTCTTT. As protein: CASSLRPGWSFF.

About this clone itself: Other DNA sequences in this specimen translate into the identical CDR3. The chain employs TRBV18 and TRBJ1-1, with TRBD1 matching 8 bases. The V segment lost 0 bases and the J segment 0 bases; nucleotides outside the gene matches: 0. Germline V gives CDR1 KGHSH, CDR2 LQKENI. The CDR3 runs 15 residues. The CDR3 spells CASSPPTGVNTEAFF. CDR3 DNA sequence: TGTGCCAGCTCACCACCGACAGGGGTGAACACTGAAGCTTTCTTT.

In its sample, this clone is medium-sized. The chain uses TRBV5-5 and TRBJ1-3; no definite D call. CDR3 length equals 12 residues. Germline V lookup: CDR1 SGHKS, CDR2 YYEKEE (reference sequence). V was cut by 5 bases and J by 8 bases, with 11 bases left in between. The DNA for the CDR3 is TGTGCCAGCAGTGATGACGGGGACACCATATATTTT. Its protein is CASSDDGDTIYF.

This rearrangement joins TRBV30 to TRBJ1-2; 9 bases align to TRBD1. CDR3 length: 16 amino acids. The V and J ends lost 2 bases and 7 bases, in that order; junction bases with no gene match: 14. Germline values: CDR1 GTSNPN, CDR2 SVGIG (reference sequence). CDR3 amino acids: CAWSISGTGRGGGYTF. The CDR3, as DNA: TGTGCCTGGAGTATCTCCGGGACAGGGAGGGGAGGTGGCTACACCTTC.

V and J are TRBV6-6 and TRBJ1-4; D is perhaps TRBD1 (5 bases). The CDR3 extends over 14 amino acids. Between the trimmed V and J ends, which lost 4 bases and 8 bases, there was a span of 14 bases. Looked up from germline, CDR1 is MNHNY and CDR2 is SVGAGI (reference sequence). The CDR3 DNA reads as TGTGCCAGCAGTTTGGGGCAGGCGCGAGAAAAACTGTTTTTT. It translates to CASSLGQAREKLFF.

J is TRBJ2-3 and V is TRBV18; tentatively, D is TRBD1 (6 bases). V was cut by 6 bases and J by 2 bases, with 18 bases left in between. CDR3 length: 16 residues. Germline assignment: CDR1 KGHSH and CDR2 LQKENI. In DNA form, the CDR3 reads TGTGCCAGCTCCCCAGTGGGGCAGGGGCTCACAGATACGCAGTATTTT. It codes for CASSPVGQGLTDTQYF. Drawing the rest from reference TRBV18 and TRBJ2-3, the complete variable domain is NAGVMQNPRHLVRRRGQEARLRCSPMKGHSHVYWYRQLPEEGLKFMVYLQKENIIDESGMPKERFSAEFPKEGPSILRIQQVVRGDSAAYFCASSPVGQGLTDTQYFGPGTRLTVL.

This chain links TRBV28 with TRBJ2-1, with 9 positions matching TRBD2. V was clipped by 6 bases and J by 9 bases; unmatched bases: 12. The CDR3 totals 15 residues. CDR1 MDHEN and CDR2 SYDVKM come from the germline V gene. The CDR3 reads CASRPLLAGRGEQFF. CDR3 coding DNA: TGTGCCAGCAGGCCCCTACTAGCGGGCCGGGGTGAGCAGTTCTTC.

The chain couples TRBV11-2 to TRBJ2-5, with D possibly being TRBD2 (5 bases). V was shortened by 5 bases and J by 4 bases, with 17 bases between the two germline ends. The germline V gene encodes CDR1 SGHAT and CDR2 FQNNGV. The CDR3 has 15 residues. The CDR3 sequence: CASSLETGEGETQYF. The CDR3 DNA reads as TGTGCCAGCAGCCTCGAAACCGGGGAAGGAGAGACCCAGTACTTC.

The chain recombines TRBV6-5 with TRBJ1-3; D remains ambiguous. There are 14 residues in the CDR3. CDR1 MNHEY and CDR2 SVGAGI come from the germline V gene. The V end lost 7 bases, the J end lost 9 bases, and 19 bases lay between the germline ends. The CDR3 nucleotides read TGTGCCAGCAAGGCCGAGGTCCCGGTTTCCACCATATATTTT. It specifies CASKAEVPVSTIYF.

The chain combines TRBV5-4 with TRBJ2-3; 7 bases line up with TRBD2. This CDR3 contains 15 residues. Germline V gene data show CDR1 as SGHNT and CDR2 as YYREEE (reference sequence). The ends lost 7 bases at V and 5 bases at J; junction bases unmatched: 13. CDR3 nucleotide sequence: TGTGCCAGCGGGAGTATAGCGTCGGGAGGAGATACGCAGTATTTT. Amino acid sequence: CASGSIASGGDTQYF.

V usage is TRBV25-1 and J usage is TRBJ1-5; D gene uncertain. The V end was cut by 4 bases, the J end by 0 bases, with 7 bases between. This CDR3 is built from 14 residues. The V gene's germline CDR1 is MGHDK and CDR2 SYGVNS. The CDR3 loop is CASSVGSSNQPQHF. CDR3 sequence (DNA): TGTGCCAGCAGTGTAGGGAGTAGCAATCAGCCCCAGCATTTT.

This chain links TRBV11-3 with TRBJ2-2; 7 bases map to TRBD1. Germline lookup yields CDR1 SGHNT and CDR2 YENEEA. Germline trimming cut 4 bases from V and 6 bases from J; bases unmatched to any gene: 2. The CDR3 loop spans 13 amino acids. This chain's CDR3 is CASSSQGAGELFF. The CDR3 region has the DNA TGTGCCAGCAGCTCTCAGGGGGCCGGGGAGCTGTTTTTT. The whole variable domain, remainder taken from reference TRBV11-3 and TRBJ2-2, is EAGVVQSPRYKIIEKKQPVAFWCNPISGHNTLYWYLQNLGQGPELLIRYENEEAVDDSQLPKDRFSAERLKGVDSTLKIQPAELGDSAVYLCASSSQGAGELFFGEGSRLTVL.